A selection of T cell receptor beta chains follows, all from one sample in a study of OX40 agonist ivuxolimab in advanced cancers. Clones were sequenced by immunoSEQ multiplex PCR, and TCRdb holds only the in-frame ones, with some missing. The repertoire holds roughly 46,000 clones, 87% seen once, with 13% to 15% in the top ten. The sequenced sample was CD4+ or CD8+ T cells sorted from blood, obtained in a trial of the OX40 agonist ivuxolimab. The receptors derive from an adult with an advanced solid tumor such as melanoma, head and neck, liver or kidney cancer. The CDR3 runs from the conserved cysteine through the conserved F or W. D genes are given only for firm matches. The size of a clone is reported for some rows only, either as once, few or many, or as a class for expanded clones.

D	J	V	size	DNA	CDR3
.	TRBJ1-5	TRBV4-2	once	TGTGCCAGCAGCCGGCTGTTAAATCAGCCCCAGCATTTT	CASSRLLNQPQHF
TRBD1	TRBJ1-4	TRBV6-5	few	TGTGCCAGCAGTCAAGGACAGGGGGGGGAAAAACTGTTTTTT	CASSQGQGGEKLFF
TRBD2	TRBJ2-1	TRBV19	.	TGTGCCAGTAGTATCGGACTAGCGGGAGGTGTTGAGCAGTTCTTC	CASSIGLAGGVEQFF
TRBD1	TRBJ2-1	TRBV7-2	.	TGTGCCAGCAGTAAACAGGGGCCCCAGTACAATGAGCAGTTCTTC	CASSKQGPQYNEQFF
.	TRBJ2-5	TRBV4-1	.	TGCGCCAGCAGCCAACACGGGACACAGAGAGAGACCCAGTACTTC	CASSQHGTQRETQYF
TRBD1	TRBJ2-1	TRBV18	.	TGTGCCAGCTCCCCGGGACAGGGGAGAAATGAGCAGTTCTTC	CASSPGQGRNEQFF
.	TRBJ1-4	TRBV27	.	TGTGCCAGCAGTTTCTTGACAGGCAGCGAAAAACTGTTTTTT	CASSFLTGSEKLFF
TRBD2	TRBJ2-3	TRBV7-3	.	TGTGCCAGCAGCTTAATGGGCGGGAGGGGCACAGATACGCAGTATTTT	CASSLMGGRGTDTQYF
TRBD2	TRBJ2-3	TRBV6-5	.	TGTGCCAGCAAGGCTAGCGGGAGGGCAGATACGCAGTATTTT	CASKASGRADTQYF
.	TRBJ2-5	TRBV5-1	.	TGCGCCAGCAGCGCACTAGATTTGGGGACCCAGTACTTC	CASSALDLGTQYF
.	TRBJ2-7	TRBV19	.	TGTGCCAGTAGCACCGGGACGAGGACCTACGAGCAGTACTTC	CASSTGTRTYEQYF
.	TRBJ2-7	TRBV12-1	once	TGTGCCAGCAGTTTTACGCGACAGGGGATTTACTACGAGCAGTACTTC	CASSFTRQGIYYEQYF
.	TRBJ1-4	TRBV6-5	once	TGTGCCAGTCGGTCCCTGGGAATTGAAAAACTGTTTTTT	CASRSLGIEKLFF
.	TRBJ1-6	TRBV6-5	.	TGTGCCAGCACTCGAGAAGACCGAAATAATTCACCCCTCCACTTT	CASTREDRNNSPLHF
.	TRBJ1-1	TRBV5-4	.	TGTGCCAGCAGCTATAAAACGGGACTTTTGAACACTGAAGCTTTCTTT	CASSYKTGLLNTEAFF
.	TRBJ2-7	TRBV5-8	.	TGTGCCAGCAGCTTGGGGGGCCAGGAAGAGGACGAGCAGTACTTC	CASSLGGQEEDEQYF
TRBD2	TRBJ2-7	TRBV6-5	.	TGTGCCAGCAGTTTTGCAGCGGGAGACTACGAGCAGTACTTC	CASSFAAGDYEQYF
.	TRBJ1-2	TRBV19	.	TGTGCCAGTAGTATAGGGGGACGACAGAACTCGGCGGGCTACACCTTC	CASSIGGRQNSAGYTF
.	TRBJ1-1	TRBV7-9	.	TGTGCCAGCAGCTTAGAGGTGGGGACGGCTTTCTTT	CASSLEVGTAFF
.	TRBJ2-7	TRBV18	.	TGTGCCAGCTCCCTACAGGGAATCTACGAGCAGTACTTC	CASSLQGIYEQYF
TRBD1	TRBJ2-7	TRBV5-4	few	TGTGCCAGCAGCCCCGGACAGGACCGCTCCTACGAGCAGTACTTC	CASSPGQDRSYEQYF
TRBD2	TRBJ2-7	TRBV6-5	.	TGTGCCAGCAGTTACAGCGGGATGGGCTACGAGCAGTACTTC	CASSYSGMGYEQYF
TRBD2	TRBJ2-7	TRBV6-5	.	TGTGCCAGCAGCCCTTTAGCGGGAAGGCGACACGAGCAGTACTTC	CASSPLAGRRHEQYF
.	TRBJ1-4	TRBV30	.	TGTGCCTGGAGAGGGAGGGTAGTCGAAAAACTGTTTTTT	CAWRGRVVEKLFF
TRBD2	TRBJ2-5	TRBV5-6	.	TGTGCCAGCAGCTTCGACTGGACTAGTAAAGAGACCCAGTACTTC	CASSFDWTSKETQYF
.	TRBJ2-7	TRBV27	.	TGTGCCAGCAGTATTTCCGGGACACCCTACTACGAGCAGTACTTC	CASSISGTPYYEQYF
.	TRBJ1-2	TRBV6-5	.	TGTGCCAGCAGGCGGGAACTACTAGGCTACACCTTC	CASRRELLGYTF
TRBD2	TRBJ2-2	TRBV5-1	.	TGCGCCAGCAGCTATCTAGCGGGAGACACCGGGGAGCTGTTTTTT	CASSYLAGDTGELFF
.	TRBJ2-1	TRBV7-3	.	TGTGCCAGCAGCTTAATTAATGGCAATGAGCAGTTCTTC	CASSLINGNEQFF
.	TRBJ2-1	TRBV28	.	TGTGCCAGCAGTACCAGTCGGGCTCGAGGGTTCTTC	CASSTSRARGFF
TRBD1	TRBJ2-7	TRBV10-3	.	TGTGCCATCAGTGAGACCGGACAGGGGTTGAACTACGAGCAGTACTTC	CAISETGQGLNYEQYF
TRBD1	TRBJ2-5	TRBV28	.	TGTGCCAGCAGTTCCCCGGGACAGAAGAAAGAGACCCAGTACTTC	CASSSPGQKKETQYF
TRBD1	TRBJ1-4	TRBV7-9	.	TGTGCCAGCAGCTCCCGACCCCAGGGGGCCGGAGAAAAACTGTTTTTT	CASSSRPQGAGEKLFF
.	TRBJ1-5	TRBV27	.	TGTGCCAGCAGTTTCAGAATTTACAATCAGCCCCAGCATTTT	CASSFRIYNQPQHF
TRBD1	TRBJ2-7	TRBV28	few	TGTGCCAGCAGTCTGCGACAGGGCTCCTACGAGCAGTACTTC	CASSLRQGSYEQYF
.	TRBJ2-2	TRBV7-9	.	TGTGCCAGCAGGTCGGACAGCACGAACACCGGGGAGCTGTTTTTT	CASRSDSTNTGELFF
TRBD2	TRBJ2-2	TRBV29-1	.	TGCAGCGTTGGGATTAGCGGGAGCTACACCGGGGAGCTGTTTTTT	CSVGISGSYTGELFF
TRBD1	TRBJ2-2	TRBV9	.	TGTGCCAGCAGCACCATCCCCTTGACAGGGACCACCGGGGAGCTGTTTTTT	CASSTIPLTGTTGELFF
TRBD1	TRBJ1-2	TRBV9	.	TGTGCCAGCAGCGCCGGGACAGGCGGGGGGATCGGCTACACCTTC	CASSAGTGGGIGYTF
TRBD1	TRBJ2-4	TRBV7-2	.	TGTGCCAGCAGCTTAGCCGGGACAGGGATACTAGCCAAAAACATTCAGTACTTC	CASSLAGTGILAKNIQYF
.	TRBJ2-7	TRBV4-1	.	TGCGCCAGCAGCCAAGGACCCCGGACAGCCAGCTCCTACGAGCAGTACTTC	CASSQGPRTASSYEQYF
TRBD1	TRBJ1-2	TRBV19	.	TGTGCCAGTGCCAGGGGACAGGGACATGGCTACACCTTC	CASARGQGHGYTF
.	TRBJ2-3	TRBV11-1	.	TGTGCCAGCAGCTTATTTTCCGGGGCCCCCACAGATACGCAGTATTTT	CASSLFSGAPTDTQYF
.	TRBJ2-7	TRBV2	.	TGTGCCAGCAGCGAGACCGGGACCCCTCCAAACGAGCAGTACTTC	CASSETGTPPNEQYF